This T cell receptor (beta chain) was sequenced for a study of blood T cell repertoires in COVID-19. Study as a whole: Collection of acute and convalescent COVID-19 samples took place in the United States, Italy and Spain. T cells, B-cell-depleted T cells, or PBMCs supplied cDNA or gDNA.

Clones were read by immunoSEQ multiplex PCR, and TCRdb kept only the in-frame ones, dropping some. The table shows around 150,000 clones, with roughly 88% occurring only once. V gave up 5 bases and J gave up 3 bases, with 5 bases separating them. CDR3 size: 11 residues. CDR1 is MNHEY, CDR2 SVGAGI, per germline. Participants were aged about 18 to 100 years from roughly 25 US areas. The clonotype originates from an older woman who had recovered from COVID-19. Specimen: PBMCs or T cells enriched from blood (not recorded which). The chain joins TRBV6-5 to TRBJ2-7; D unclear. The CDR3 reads CASSSVYEQYF. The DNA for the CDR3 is TGTGCCAGCAGTAGCGTCTACGAGCAGTACTTC.